This T cell receptor (beta chain) was recorded in a study of blood T cell repertoires in COVID-19. For the study at large: Samples taken during acute and convalescent COVID-19 were collected in the United States, Italy and Spain. Sources were T cells, B-cell-depleted T cells, or PBMCs; the material itself was cDNA or gDNA.

Trimming took 4 bases from V and 6 from J; bases not matched to a gene: 6. This CDR3 is built from 15 residues. Looked up from germline, CDR1 is SNHLY and CDR2 is FYNNEI. As originally analysed: Reference gene primer amplification in the assay estimated nucleated cell counts. Generated by immunoSEQ multiplex PCR, the TCRdb table keeps only in-frame clones and is missing some. V, J and clone size derive from that table, while D and trimming were established from the DNA sequence. The data contain approximately 300,000 clones, around 89% of them singletons. The chain carries TRBV2 and TRBJ1-6; 7 bases are a match to TRBD1. Sequencing was done on a sample of peripheral blood. The sequence was collected from a man younger than 35 who had recovered from COVID-19. CDR3 residues: CASSGGQRANSPLHF. DNA for the CDR3: TGTGCCAGCAGTGGGGGACAGCGGGCTAATTCACCCCTCCACTTT.